This TCR beta chain was obtained from a study of OX40 agonist ivuxolimab in advanced cancers. Study findings and constraints: Low normalized T-cell clonal expansion was also seen in some nonresponders.

Sequenced by immunoSEQ multiplex PCR; TCRdb stores in-frame clones only, minus some. Among about 77,000 clones listed, around 83% were seen once. Turning to this clone: The antigen is unknown.

From germline, CDR1 is SGDLS and CDR2 YYNGEE. The J segment lost 6 bases and the V segment lost 3 bases, leaving 3 bases of the junction unmatched. The CDR3 is 14 residues long. The chain couples TRBV9 to TRBJ2-5; 12 nucleotides match TRBD2. This material consisted of CD4+ or CD8+ T cells sorted from blood, taken in a trial of the OX40 agonist ivuxolimab. The sequence came from an adult with an advanced solid tumor such as melanoma, head and neck, liver or kidney cancer. CDR3 in amino acids: CASSETSGGQTQYF. CDR3 coding DNA: TGTGCCAGCAGCGAGACTAGCGGGGGACAGACCCAGTACTTC.